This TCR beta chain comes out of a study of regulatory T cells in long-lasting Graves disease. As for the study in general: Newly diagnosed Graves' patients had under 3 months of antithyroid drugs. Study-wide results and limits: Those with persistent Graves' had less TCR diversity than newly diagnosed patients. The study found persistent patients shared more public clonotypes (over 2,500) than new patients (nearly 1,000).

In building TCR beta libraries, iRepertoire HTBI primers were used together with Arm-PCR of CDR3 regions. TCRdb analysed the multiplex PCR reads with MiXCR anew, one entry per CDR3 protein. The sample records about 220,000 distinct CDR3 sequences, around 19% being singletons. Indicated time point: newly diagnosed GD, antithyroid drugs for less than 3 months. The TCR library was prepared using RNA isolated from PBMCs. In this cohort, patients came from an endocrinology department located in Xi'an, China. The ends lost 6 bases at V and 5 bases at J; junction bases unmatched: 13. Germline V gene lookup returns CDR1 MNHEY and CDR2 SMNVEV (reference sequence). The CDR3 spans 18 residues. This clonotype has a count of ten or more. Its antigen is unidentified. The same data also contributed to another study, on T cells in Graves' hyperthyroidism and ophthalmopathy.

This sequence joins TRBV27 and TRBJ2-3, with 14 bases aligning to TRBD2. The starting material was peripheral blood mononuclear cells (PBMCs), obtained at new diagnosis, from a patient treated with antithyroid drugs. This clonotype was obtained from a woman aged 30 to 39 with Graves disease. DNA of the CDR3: TGTGCCAGCAGAATCACCCCTTGGACTAGCGGGAGGTTAGATACGCAGTATTTT. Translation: CASRITPWTSGRLDTQYF.